This entry features one T cell receptor beta chain sequence. The clone's antigen remains unknown. Base qualities are not recorded, but no much larger clone differs from it by a single base. TCRbeta CDR3 regions were profiled with the immunoSEQ Assay using bias-controlled multiplex PCR amplification of genomic DNA. Per the authors' processing: The absolute abundance of each unique TCRbeta CDR3 region was quantified after sequences were collapsed and filtered. Two models were used to test differential abundance: a binomial model (Fisher-equivalent) and a beta-binomial model that adds time-dependent variance fitted from healthy donors. Any clone with fewer than 5 combined templates was excluded, and a clone was called differentially abundant if its Benjamini-Hochberg FDR was below 0.01. In the beta-binomial model, variance was expressed as a function of the total template count across the two samples, in the form v = (b*log(k)+a)^2. TCRdb limited this immuneACCESS table to in-frame rearrangements with V and J called. A share of clones is missing; checked studies link under half to unresolved V genes, and the rest is unexplained. That table supplies the V and J calls and clone size; D and trimming were determined from the DNA. For this sample there are over 90,000 clones; roughly 88% appear just once. In total, the top ten clones hold 12% to 15% of the sample.

No immune events such as infections were documented for the healthy donors during the collection period. To calibrate time-dependent variance in a beta-binomial model of T-cell clone differential abundance, blood repertoires from healthy donors were used as a training cohort. The training cohort included 10 healthy donors, of whom 3 were female and 7 were male. An age range of about 29 to 65 years, with an average of roughly 40 years, was recorded for the donors. Whole blood, obtained from a commercial supplier, was collected from each healthy donor at three time points spaced two weeks apart. For immunosequencing, genomic DNA was extracted from whole blood that had not been sorted. This entry is derived from a study of identifying expanded T cells in peripheral blood (dated by TCRdb to 2018 to 2020). For context, the study as a whole: Four technical replicates, made by sequencing separate aliquots from the same pool of genomic DNA, were compared pairwise. On the study overall, not on this receptor specifically: Across all healthy-donor time intervals, the beta-binomial model significantly lowered both the number of clones called differentially abundant and the false-positive rate. Across all healthy donors, variance in clone template counts between two-week samples was found to increase significantly with total template count. The binomial model flagged about 1.1 differentially abundant clones between technical replicates but about 16.4 over approximately 2 weeks and 19 over approximately four weeks. It was expected by the authors that biological variance in healthy repertoires might increase further over much longer intervals, such as months to years.

The CDR3 contains 15 residues, cysteine and phenylalanine counted. The retained sequence is limited to the CDR3, 45 bases, with the frame set at the first base. Deletion took 11 bases off V and 0 bases off J, with a span of 17 bases between the germline ends. Reading the germline V gene (reference sequence) gives CDR1 MNHNY and CDR2 SVGAGI. Recombination joined TRBV6-6 with TRBJ2-1; perhaps TRBD2 is the D gene, with 5 bases matching. The TCR sequence derives from a person between 18 and 75 years old in good health. The sequencing input was blood. At the DNA level, the sequence is TGTGCCGTCCAAAATAGCGAAAGCTCCTACAATGAGCAGTTCTTC. Its protein reads: CAVQNSESSYNEQFF.